This paragraph covers one T cell receptor beta chain sequence. The antigen is undetermined. Trimming cost V 5 bases and J 11 bases; bases outside gene matches: 6. Germline lookup yields CDR1 SEHNR and CDR2 FQNEAQ (reference sequence). The CDR3 length is 11 residues. These data originate in a study of cytomegalovirus exposure and HLA in healthy donors. Study results and limitations: In vitro experiments confirmed that three CMV-associated chains were specific for CMV antigens.

Primers included in the PCR were 60 Vbeta and 13 Jbeta primers. Only in-frame clones appear in the TCRdb table, and some are missing; sequencing was by immunoSEQ multiplex PCR. Reported are roughly 46,000 clones; the ten largest clones contain approximately 1.1%. Sequencing was carried out using PBMCs. The clonotype originates from a woman in her thirties or forties in good health and CMV-seronegative. The chain uses TRBV7-9 and TRBJ2-7; 7 positions match TRBD1. The CDR3 nucleotides are TGTGCCAGCAGCATCCTCGACAGGGAGTACTTC. Translation: CASSILDREYF.